Below are 10 T cell receptor beta chains sequenced from a single sample in a study of cytomegalovirus exposure and HLA in healthy donors. The PCR was carried out with 60 Vbeta primers and 13 Jbeta primers. Profiled with immunoSEQ multiplex PCR; TCRdb holds only in-frame clones, not every one. This table has 100,000 to 150,000 clones, 74% appearing once. Material for sequencing was PBMCs. The receptors here all came from a man in his forties in good health and CMV-seropositive.

This clone has just one count. This chain uses TRBV7-9 with TRBJ2-5; 11 bases match TRBD2. Germline CDR1 is SEHNR and CDR2 is FQNEAQ (reference sequence). The CDR3 spans 14 residues. The CDR3 is CALGLAGGEETQYF. CDR3 bases: TGTGCGTTGGGGCTAGCGGGGGGCGAAGAGACCCAGTACTTC.

This sequence joins TRBV2 and TRBJ2-5, with D possibly matching TRBD2 (6 bases). The CDR3 is 15 residues long. The germline V and J ends were trimmed by 5 bases and 6 bases, with 19 bases remaining between them. Germline V lookup: CDR1 SNHLY, CDR2 FYNNEI. The CDR3: CASSIDRGLLKTQYF. The DNA for the CDR3 is TGTGCCAGCAGTATTGACCGAGGACTACTAAAGACCCAGTACTTC. The whole variable domain, remainder taken from reference TRBV2 and TRBJ2-5, is EPEVTQTPSHQVTQMGQEVILRCVPISNHLYFYWYRQILGQKVEFLVSFYNNEISEKSEIFDDQFSVERPDGSNFTLKIRSTKLEDSAMYFCASSIDRGLLKTQYFGPGTRLLVL.

The chain is built from TRBV15 and TRBJ2-1, with 14 nucleotides matching TRBD2. Per germline, CDR1 LNHNV and CDR2 YYDKDF (reference sequence). The CDR3 covers 16 residues. With V trimmed by 1 base and J by 4 bases, 0 bases remained unmatched. The CDR3: CATSRGTSGGYNEQFF. CDR3 nucleotides: TGTGCCACCAGCAGAGGGACTAGCGGGGGGTACAATGAGCAGTTCTTC. Looking up the rest from reference TRBV15 and TRBJ2-1 gives the full variable domain: DAMVIQNPRYQVTQFGKPVTLSCSQTLNHNVMYWYQQKSSQAPKLLFHYYDKDFNNEADTPDNFQSRRPNTSFCFLDIRSPGLGDTAMYLCATSRGTSGGYNEQFFGPGTRLTVL.

The chain has TRBV21-1 and TRBJ1-5. TRBV21-1 is assigned pseudogene status. The CDR3 runs 17 residues. CDR3 protein: CASSKGPRGGLNQPQHF. CDR3 nucleotides: TGTGCCAGCAGCAAAGGGCCGCGGGGGGGATTGAATCAGCCCCAGCATTTT.

Here the CDR3 reads CATQNRVADTQYF. Here the CDR3 DNA reads TGTGCCACCCAAAATCGCGTCGCAGATACGCAGTATTTT. V gene TRBV15 combines with J gene TRBJ2-3, with no clear D. V was trimmed by 8 bases and J by 4 bases, leaving 13 bases between them. Germline V gene data show CDR1 as LNHNV and CDR2 as YYDKDF (reference sequence). This CDR3 has 13 residues.

This chain uses TRBV5-8 with TRBJ2-5, with 11 bases fitting TRBD1. The CDR3 length is 16 residues. V gave up 4 bases and J gave up 5 bases; unmatched junction bases: 10. CDR1 is SGHTS, CDR2 YDEGEE, per germline. The CDR3 spells CASSLGGTGGLETQYF. The DNA for the CDR3 is TGTGCCAGCAGCCTCGGGGGGACAGGGGGATTGGAGACCCAGTACTTC.

CDR3 protein: CASSAASGSYNEQFF. The DNA of the CDR3 is TGTGCCAGCAGTGCGGCTAGCGGGTCGTACAATGAGCAGTTCTTC. The gene calls are TRBV6-1 and TRBJ2-1, with 8 bases fitting TRBD2. This CDR3 region has 15 residues. The junction had 6 bases not matched to a gene; V was cut back by 4 bases and J by 4 bases. The germline V gene has CDR1 MNHNS and CDR2 SASEGT.

The gene calls are TRBV19 and TRBJ2-1; weak D call: TRBD2 (6 bases). The V gene's germline CDR1 is LNHDA and CDR2 SQIVND (reference sequence). The CDR3 is 14 amino acids. Trimming removed 0 bases at V and 10 bases at J, with 13 bases between. The CDR3 loop is CASSIDPTSAEQFF. The CDR3 nucleotides are TGTGCCAGTAGTATAGACCCGACTAGTGCAGAGCAGTTCTTC.

This clone was detected only a few times. This rearrangement joins TRBV2 to TRBJ1-2, with 7 bases aligning to TRBD1. Germline trimming cut 6 bases from V and 4 bases from J; bases unmatched to any gene: 8. Per the germline V gene, CDR1 is SNHLY and CDR2 is FYNNEI. This CDR3 comprises 14 residues. The CDR3, as DNA: TGTGCCAGCAGAGCCTTAGGGACAGTCTATGGCTACACCTTC. It is translated as CASRALGTVYGYTF.

The chain recombines TRBV30 with TRBJ1-2; TRBD1 is a possible D gene (6 bases). The CDR3 spans 13 residues. Between the trimmed V and J ends, which lost 0 bases and 4 bases, there was a span of 9 bases. CDR1 GTSNPN and CDR2 SVGIG come from the germline V gene (reference sequence). DNA for the CDR3: TGTGCCTGGAGTGTAACAGGGAGCTATGGCTACACCTTC. Translating it yields CAWSVTGSYGYTF. Complete variable domain (other parts from reference TRBV30 and TRBJ1-2): SQTIHQWPATLVQPVGSPLSLECTVEGTSNPNLYWYRQAAGRGLQLLFYSVGIGQISSEVPQNLSASRPQDRQFILSSKKLLLSDSGFYLCAWSVTGSYGYTFGSGTRLTVV.